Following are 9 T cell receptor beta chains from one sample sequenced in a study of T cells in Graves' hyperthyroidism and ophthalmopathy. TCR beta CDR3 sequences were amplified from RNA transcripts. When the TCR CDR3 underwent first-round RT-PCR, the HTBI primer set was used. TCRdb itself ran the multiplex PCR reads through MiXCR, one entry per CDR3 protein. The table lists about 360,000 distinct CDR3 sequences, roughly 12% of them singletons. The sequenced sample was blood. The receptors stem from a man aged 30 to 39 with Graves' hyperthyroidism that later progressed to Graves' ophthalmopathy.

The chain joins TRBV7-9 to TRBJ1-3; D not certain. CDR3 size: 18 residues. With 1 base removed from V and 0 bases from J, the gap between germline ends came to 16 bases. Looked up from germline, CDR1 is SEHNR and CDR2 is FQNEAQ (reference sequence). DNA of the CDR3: TGTGCCAGCAGCTTAGAGGGCCAGGAGGTCTCCTCTGGAAACACCATATATTTT. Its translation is CASSLEGQEVSSGNTIYF.

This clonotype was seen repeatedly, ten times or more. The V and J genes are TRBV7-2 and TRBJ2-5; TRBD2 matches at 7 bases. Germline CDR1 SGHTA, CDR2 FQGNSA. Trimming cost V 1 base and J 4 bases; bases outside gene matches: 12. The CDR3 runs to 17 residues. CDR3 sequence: CASSLVGRFPHRETQYF. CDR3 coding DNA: TGTGCCAGCAGCTTAGTCGGGAGGTTCCCCCATAGAGAGACCCAGTACTTC.

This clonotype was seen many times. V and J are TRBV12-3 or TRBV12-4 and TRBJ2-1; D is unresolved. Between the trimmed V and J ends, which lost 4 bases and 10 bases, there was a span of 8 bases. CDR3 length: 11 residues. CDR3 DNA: TGTGCCAGCAGTTCGGTGTTAGAGCAGTTCTTC. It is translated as CASSSVLEQFF.

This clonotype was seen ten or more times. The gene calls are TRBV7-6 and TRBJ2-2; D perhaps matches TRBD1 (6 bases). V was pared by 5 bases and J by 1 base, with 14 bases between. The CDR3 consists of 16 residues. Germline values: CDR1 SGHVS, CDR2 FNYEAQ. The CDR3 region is CASSAQGYMNTGELFF. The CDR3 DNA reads TGTGCCAGCAGCGCACAGGGTTACATGAACACCGGGGAGCTGTTTTTT.

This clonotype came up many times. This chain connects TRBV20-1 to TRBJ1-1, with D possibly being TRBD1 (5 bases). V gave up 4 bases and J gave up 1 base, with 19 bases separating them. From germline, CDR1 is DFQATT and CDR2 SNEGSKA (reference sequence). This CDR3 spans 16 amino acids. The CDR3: CSATQHRTGQNTEAFF. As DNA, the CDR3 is TGCAGTGCTACCCAGCACCGTACAGGTCAGAACACTGAAGCTTTCTTT.

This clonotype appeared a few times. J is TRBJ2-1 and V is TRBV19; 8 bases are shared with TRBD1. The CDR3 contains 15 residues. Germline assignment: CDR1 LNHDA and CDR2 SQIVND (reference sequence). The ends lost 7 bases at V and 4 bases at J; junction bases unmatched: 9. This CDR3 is CASKIGRQGYNEQFF. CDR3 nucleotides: TGTGCCAGTAAAATCGGGCGACAGGGGTACAATGAGCAGTTCTTC. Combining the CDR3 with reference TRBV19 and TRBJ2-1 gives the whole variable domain DGGITQSPKYLFRKEGQNVTLSCEQNLNHDAMYWYRQDPGQGLRLIYYSQIVNDFQKGDIAEGYSVSREKKESFPLTVTSAQKNPTAFYLCASKIGRQGYNEQFFGPGTRLTVL.

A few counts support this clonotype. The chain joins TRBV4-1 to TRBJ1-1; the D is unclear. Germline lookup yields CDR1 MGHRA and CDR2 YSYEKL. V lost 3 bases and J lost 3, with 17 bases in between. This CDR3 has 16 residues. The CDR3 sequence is CASSHGTGGRDTEAFF. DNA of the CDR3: TGCGCCAGCAGCCATGGCACGGGCGGGAGAGACACTGAAGCTTTCTTT.

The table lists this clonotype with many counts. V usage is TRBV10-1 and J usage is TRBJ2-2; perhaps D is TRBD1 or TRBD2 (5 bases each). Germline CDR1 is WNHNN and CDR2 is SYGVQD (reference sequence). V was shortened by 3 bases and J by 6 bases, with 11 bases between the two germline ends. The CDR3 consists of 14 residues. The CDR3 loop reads CASSEFEGSGELFF. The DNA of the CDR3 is TGCGCCAGCAGTGAATTTGAGGGGTCCGGGGAGCTGTTTTTT.

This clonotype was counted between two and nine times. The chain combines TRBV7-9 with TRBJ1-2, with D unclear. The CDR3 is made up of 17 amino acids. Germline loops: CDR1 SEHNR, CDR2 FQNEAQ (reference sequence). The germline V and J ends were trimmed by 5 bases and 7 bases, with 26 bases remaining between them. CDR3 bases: TGTGCCAGCAGCCCCCTAGGAAAGCGGGTTCTGAACGGTGGCTACACCTTC. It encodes CASSPLGKRVLNGGYTF.